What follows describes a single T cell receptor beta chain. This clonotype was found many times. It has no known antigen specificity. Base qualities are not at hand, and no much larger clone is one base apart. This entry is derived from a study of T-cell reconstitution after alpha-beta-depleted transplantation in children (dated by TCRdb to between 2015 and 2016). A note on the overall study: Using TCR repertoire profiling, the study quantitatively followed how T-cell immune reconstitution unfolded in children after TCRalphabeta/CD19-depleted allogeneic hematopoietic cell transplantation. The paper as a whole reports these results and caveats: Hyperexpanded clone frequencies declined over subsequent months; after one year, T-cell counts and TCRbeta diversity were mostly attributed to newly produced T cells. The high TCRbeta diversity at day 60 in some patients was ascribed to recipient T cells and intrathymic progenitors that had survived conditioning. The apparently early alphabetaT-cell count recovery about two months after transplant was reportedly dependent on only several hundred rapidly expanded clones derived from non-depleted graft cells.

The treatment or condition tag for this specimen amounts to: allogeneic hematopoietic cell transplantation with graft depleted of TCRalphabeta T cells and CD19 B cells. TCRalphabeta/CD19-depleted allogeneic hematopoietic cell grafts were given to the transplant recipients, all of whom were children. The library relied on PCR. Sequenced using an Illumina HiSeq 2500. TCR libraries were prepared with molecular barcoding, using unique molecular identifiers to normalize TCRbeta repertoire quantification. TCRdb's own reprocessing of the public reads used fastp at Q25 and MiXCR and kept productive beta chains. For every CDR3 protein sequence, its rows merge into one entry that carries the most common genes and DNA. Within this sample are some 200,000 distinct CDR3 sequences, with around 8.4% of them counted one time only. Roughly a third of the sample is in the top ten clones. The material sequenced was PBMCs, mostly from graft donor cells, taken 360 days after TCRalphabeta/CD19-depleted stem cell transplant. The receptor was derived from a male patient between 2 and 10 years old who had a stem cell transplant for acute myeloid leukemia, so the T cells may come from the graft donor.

The encoded CDR3 is CSVVGAVTYEQYF. At the DNA level, the sequence is TGCAGCGTCGTAGGGGCAGTGACCTACGAGCAGTACTTC. Recombination joined TRBV29-1 with TRBJ2-7, and perhaps TRBD1 as D gene, on 5 matching bases. From the cysteine through the phenylalanine, the CDR3 covers 13 amino acids. The entry retains the CDR3 DNA only, 39 bases that are in frame from base 1. Deletion took 6 bases off V and 2 bases off J, with a span of 14 bases between the germline ends. Reading the germline V gene gives CDR1 SQVTM and CDR2 ANQGSEA.